The clone carrying this T cell receptor (beta chain) is judged medium-sized. No antigen is known for it. Here immunoSEQ multiplex PCR was the method, and the copy in TCRdb shows in-frame clones only, minus some. The data show several thousand clones, over 20% seen once. These data come from a study of sequential checkpoint blockade in melanoma. Study as a whole: Each arm's sequence ended with maintenance nivolumab.

The treatment denotes: randomized to nivolumab then ipilimumab (arm A) or the reverse (arm B). None of the patients previously received DNA-damaging chemotherapy. Looked up from germline, CDR1 is MDHEN and CDR2 is SYDVKM. This CDR3 is 13 amino acids long. Trimming at V came to 3 bases and at J to 3 bases, leaving 2 bases not matched to a gene. The study's findings and limits: For nivolumab-first patients, baseline tumor clonality was associated with response.

The chain carries TRBV28 and TRBJ2-7; 7 bases are shared with TRBD1. This specimen consisted of tumor tissue (inferred from file names), obtained from a patient given nivolumab and ipilimumab in sequence. The receptor's source is a human donor with melanoma. The CDR3 coding sequence is TGTGCCAGCAGTTTCTCAGGGGGCTACGAGCAGTACTTC. This sequence encodes CASSFSGGYEQYF. Based on the CDR3 plus reference TRBV28 and TRBJ2-7, the full variable domain is DVKVTQSSRYLVKRTGEKVFLECVQDMDHENMFWYRQDPGLGLRLIYFSYDVKMKEKGDIPEGYSVSREKKERFSLILESASTNQTSMYLCASSFSGGYEQYFGPGTRLTVT.